The rows below give T cell receptor beta chains drawn from one sample of a study of shared clonotypes between healthy human individuals. The protocol was immunoSEQ multiplex PCR, while the TCRdb copy is restricted to in-frame clones and leaves out a portion. The sample gives about a million clones, around four fifths of which show up once; approximately 1.5% is in the top ten. The specimen sequenced was memory CD4+ T cells sorted from blood. These receptors originate from a man aged 18 to 29 in good health. Both conserved end residues are part of each CDR3. A D gene is named only where the DNA matches it firmly. Clone sizes are given selectively: once, few, many, or a class where the clone is expanded.

d_gene: -; j_gene: TRBJ2-7; v_gene: TRBV10-2; abundance: -; CDR3aa: CASRISYEQYF; CDR3nt: TGCGCCAGCAGGATTTCCTACGAGCAGTACTTC
d_gene: TRBD1; j_gene: TRBJ1-6; v_gene: TRBV19; abundance: -; CDR3aa: CASSITPGQYNSPLHF; CDR3nt: TGTGCCAGTAGTATCACTCCGGGACAGTATAATTCACCCCTCCACTTT
d_gene: TRBD1; j_gene: TRBJ2-3; v_gene: TRBV5-6; abundance: -; CDR3aa: CASSLGHRGGPNTQYF; CDR3nt: TGTGCCAGCAGCTTGGGACACAGGGGCGGACCAAATACGCAGTATTTT
d_gene: TRBD2; j_gene: TRBJ2-1; v_gene: TRBV5-1; abundance: many; CDR3aa: CASSRTSGSTSYNEQFF; CDR3nt: TGCGCCAGCAGCAGGACTAGCGGGAGTACCTCCTACAATGAGCAGTTCTTC
d_gene: TRBD2; j_gene: TRBJ2-7; v_gene: TRBV2; abundance: -; CDR3aa: CASSPTSGGTYEQYF; CDR3nt: TGTGCCAGCAGCCCGACTAGCGGGGGGACCTACGAGCAGTACTTC
d_gene: -; j_gene: TRBJ2-5; v_gene: TRBV2; abundance: -; CDR3aa: CASSMTILPQETQYF; CDR3nt: TGTGCCAGCAGTATGACAATTTTACCCCAAGAGACCCAGTACTTC
d_gene: TRBD1; j_gene: TRBJ2-6; v_gene: TRBV2; abundance: few; CDR3aa: CAGSGTGVSGANVLTF; CDR3nt: TGTGCCGGCTCCGGGACAGGGGTTTCTGGGGCCAACGTCCTGACTTTC
d_gene: -; j_gene: TRBJ2-4; v_gene: TRBV5-1; abundance: -; CDR3aa: CASSSRADDAKNIQYF; CDR3nt: TGCGCCAGCAGTAGCAGGGCCGACGACGCCAAAAACATTCAGTACTTC
d_gene: TRBD1; j_gene: TRBJ1-2; v_gene: TRBV9; abundance: -; CDR3aa: CASSPGDRASGYTF; CDR3nt: TGTGCCAGCAGCCCCGGGGACAGGGCCTCGGGCTACACCTTC
d_gene: -; j_gene: TRBJ1-2; v_gene: TRBV5-1; abundance: -; CDR3aa: CASSLGGLPEGYTF; CDR3nt: TGCGCCAGCAGCTTGGGTGGACTGCCTGAGGGCTACACCTTC
d_gene: TRBD2; j_gene: TRBJ2-3; v_gene: TRBV7-3; abundance: -; CDR3aa: CASSASTSGGYTDTQYF; CDR3nt: TGTGCCAGCAGCGCCTCCACTAGCGGGGGTTACACAGATACGCAGTATTTT
d_gene: TRBD2; j_gene: TRBJ2-5; v_gene: TRBV6-6; abundance: few; CDR3aa: CASVQVTGGTETQYF; CDR3nt: TGTGCCAGCGTACAAGTTACGGGGGGGACAGAGACCCAGTACTTC